These 30 T cell receptor beta chains were sequenced from one sample in a study of control samples from healthy donors and cancer patients. Sequenced by immunoSEQ multiplex PCR; TCRdb stores in-frame clones only, minus some. The sample lists around 50,000 clones; 95% to 97% were seen once. Source material: blood. All receptors come from a woman in her thirties in good health.

The chain carries TRBV28 and TRBJ2-1, with TRBD2 identical over 12 bases. This CDR3 is built from 19 residues. Germline values: CDR1 MDHEN, CDR2 SYDVKM. Trimming cost V 1 base and J 1 base; bases outside gene matches: 8. Here the CDR3 reads CASSLSRLAGVVSYNEQFF. As DNA, the CDR3 is TGTGCCAGCAGTTTATCTCGACTAGCGGGAGTAGTATCCTACAATGAGCAGTTCTTC.

This clone was counted once. The chain combines TRBV28 with TRBJ1-3, with no clear D. Looked up from germline, CDR1 is MDHEN and CDR2 is SYDVKM. V gave up 2 bases and J gave up 1 base, with 15 bases separating them. This CDR3 spans 17 amino acids. This chain's CDR3 is CASSLNLGPPSGNTIYF. The CDR3 region has the DNA TGTGCCAGCAGTTTAAATCTCGGGCCTCCGTCTGGAAACACCATATATTTT.

CDR3 protein: CASSFTSGRYTGELFF. Here the CDR3 DNA reads TGTGCCAGCAGCTTCACTAGCGGGAGGTACACCGGGGAGCTGTTTTTT. J is TRBJ2-2 and V is TRBV7-9; 12 bases line up with TRBD2. The length of the CDR3 is 16 residues. J was trimmed by 3 bases and V by 3 bases; bases with no gene match: 2. Germline V lookup: CDR1 SEHNR, CDR2 FQNEAQ (reference sequence).

The chain links TRBV30 to TRBJ2-5; 8 nucleotides agree with TRBD2. This CDR3 has 16 amino acids. Trimming cost V 0 bases and J 5 bases; bases outside gene matches: 11. Germline V gene data show CDR1 as GTSNPN and CDR2 as SVGIG (reference sequence). The CDR3 is CAWSVIPGLAGETQYF. The CDR3 nucleotides are TGTGCCTGGAGTGTAATACCCGGACTAGCCGGGGAGACCCAGTACTTC.

The CDR3 DNA is TGTGCCAGTACATCAGGGGCTTCTGGCTACACCTTC. It specifies CASTSGASGYTF. The chain carries TRBV19 and TRBJ1-2; weak D call: TRBD1 (6 bases). CDR3 length: 12 amino acids. Trimming stripped 7 bases from V and 7 bases from J, with 13 bases between. Germline assignment: CDR1 LNHDA and CDR2 SQIVND (reference sequence). The whole variable domain, filled in from reference TRBV19 and TRBJ1-2, reads DGGITQSPKYLFRKEGQNVTLSCEQNLNHDAMYWYRQDPGQGLRLIYYSQIVNDFQKGDIAEGYSVSREKKESFPLTVTSAQKNPTAFYLCASTSGASGYTFGSGTRLTVV.

The gene calls are TRBV5-1 and TRBJ1-1, with D unclear. The CDR3 has 13 amino acids. Between the trimmed V and J ends, which lost 1 base and 1 base, there was a span of 5 bases. CDR1 is SGHRS, CDR2 YFSETQ, per germline. The CDR3, as DNA: TGCGCCAGCAGCTTGCAGGCGAACACTGAAGCTTTCTTT. It specifies CASSLQANTEAFF.

The rearrangement links TRBV10-1 to TRBJ2-5; no reliable D call. The V end lost 6 bases, the J end lost 1 base, and 12 bases lay between the germline ends. Germline-derived CDR1 and CDR2 are WNHNN and SYGVQD (reference sequence). The CDR3 covers 14 residues. CDR3 DNA: TGCGCCAGCAGCCCCGGCGGCCCCCAAGAGACCCAGTACTTC. Translation gives CASSPGGPQETQYF.

The CDR3 nucleotides read TGTGCCAGCAGTCGTACAGGGGACACTGAAGCTTTCTTT. It translates to CASSRTGDTEAFF. The V gene is TRBV6-5, the J gene TRBJ1-1; TRBD1 aligns across 7 bases. This CDR3 is built from 13 residues. The germline V gene encodes CDR1 MNHEY and CDR2 SVGAGI. With 5 bases clipped from V and 3 bases from J, the junction kept 3 bases outside the gene matches.

The table lists this clone with a count of one. This CDR3 reads CATSDWTGGGEAFF. CDR3 DNA sequence: TGTGCCACCAGTGATTGGACAGGGGGCGGTGAAGCTTTCTTT. The chain joins TRBV24-1 to TRBJ1-1; 11 nucleotides match TRBD1. The germline V gene encodes CDR1 KGHDR and CDR2 SFDVKD. J gave up 7 bases and V 2 bases, and 2 bases lay outside the gene matches. This CDR3 region has 14 residues.

The count of this clone is one. The rearrangement joins TRBV21-1 to TRBJ2-7; the table assigns TRBD2, which was not confirmed against the DNA. TRBV21-1 is reported as a pseudogene. This CDR3 has 14 residues. The DNA for the CDR3 is TGTGCCAGCAGCCCCCGGGACTGCCCCTACGAGCAGTACTTC. Protein: CASSPRDCPYEQYF.

This clone was picked up one time. J is TRBJ2-3 and V is TRBV4-1; D gene unclear. The germline V gene has CDR1 MGHRA and CDR2 YSYEKL. With 0 bases removed from V and 2 bases from J, the gap between germline ends came to 15 bases. The CDR3 has 17 residues. The chain's CDR3 is CASSQEGSVQPTDTQYF. In nucleotides, the CDR3 is TGCGCCAGCAGCCAAGAAGGATCCGTACAACCCACAGATACGCAGTATTTT.

The CDR3 bases are TGCGCCAGCACCCTACAGGGCGGGAGGTTAGAGACCCAGTACTTC. It is translated as CASTLQGGRLETQYF. This chain connects TRBV5-1 to TRBJ2-5; 8 positions match TRBD2. V lost 6 bases to trimming and J lost 4 bases; unmatched junction nucleotides: 11. Germline V lookup: CDR1 SGHRS, CDR2 YFSETQ. This CDR3 is 15 amino acids long.

The V call is TRBV28, the J call TRBJ2-2, with a tentative D call TRBD1 (6 bases). CDR1 and CDR2 (germline): MDHEN, SYDVKM. V lost 4 bases, J lost 0 bases, and 15 bases lay in between. The CDR3 spans 17 residues. The CDR3: CASSSTHQGPNTGELFF. As DNA, the CDR3 is TGTGCCAGCAGTTCCACCCATCAGGGGCCGAACACCGGGGAGCTGTTTTTT.

This clone was picked up one time. V and J are TRBV11-2 and TRBJ2-7; a possible D gene is TRBD2 (7 bases). The V gene lost 5 bases and the J gene lost 2 bases, with 16 bases spanning the gap. CDR3 size: 15 residues. Germline CDR1 SGHAT, CDR2 FQNNGV. CDR3 protein: CASSPIRGATYEQYF. The CDR3 nucleotides read TGTGCCAGCAGCCCCATCCGGGGGGCGACCTACGAGCAGTACTTC.

V usage is TRBV7-2 and J usage is TRBJ1-5; weak D call: TRBD1 (5 bases). CDR1 SGHTA and CDR2 FQGNSA come from the germline V gene. Trimming shortened V by 5 bases and J by 2 bases, and 16 bases separated the two germline ends. The CDR3 totals 16 residues. This CDR3 is CASSPSGVLGNQPQHF. The CDR3 region has the DNA TGTGCCAGCAGCCCATCGGGGGTATTGGGCAATCAGCCCCAGCATTTT.

In this sample, this clone turned up once. This rearrangement joins TRBV5-8 to TRBJ2-2, with D tentatively TRBD1 (6 bases). V was cut by 3 bases and J by 0 bases, with 12 bases left in between. The length of the CDR3 is 16 residues. The germline gives CDR1 SGHTS, CDR2 YDEGEE. The chain's CDR3 is CASSYQGISNTGELFF. As DNA, the CDR3 is TGTGCCAGCAGCTATCAGGGGATATCGAACACCGGGGAGCTGTTTTTT.

V and J are TRBV7-3 and TRBJ1-2; TRBD1 agrees at 12 bases. Losses at the gene ends were 5 bases for V and 8 bases for J; bases not matched to a gene: 9. Germline-derived CDR1 and CDR2 are SGHTA and FQGTGA. This CDR3 is built from 15 residues. CDR3 DNA: TGTGCCAGCAGCCTGGAGGGGGACAGGGGGCAAGGCTACACCTTC. Residues: CASSLEGDRGQGYTF.

The CDR3 region is CASRGPGPQSNTEAFF. CDR3 DNA sequence: TGTGCCAGCAGGGGCCCGGGACCTCAATCGAACACTGAAGCTTTCTTT. The J gene is TRBJ1-1, the V gene TRBV28; TRBD1 might be the D (5 bases). Germline loops: CDR1 MDHEN, CDR2 SYDVKM. The V end lost 6 bases, the J end lost 1 base, and 18 bases lay between the germline ends. CDR3 size: 16 residues.

The genes are TRBV28 and TRBJ1-2, with D perhaps matching TRBD1 (6 bases). The CDR3 covers 18 residues. Deletions cut 3 bases from V and 8 bases from J, with 28 bases between. From germline, CDR1 is MDHEN and CDR2 SYDVKM. CDR3 nucleotides: TGTGCCAGCAGTTTTCCCCTCGGAGGGGGAGAGGGAGGCGGGGGCTACACCTTC. It codes for CASSFPLGGGEGGGGYTF.

V usage is TRBV5-1 and J usage is TRBJ2-7; 8 nucleotides line up with TRBD1. CDR3 length equals 14 residues. Germline V gives CDR1 SGHRS, CDR2 YFSETQ. V trimming: 4 bases; J trimming: 4 bases; junction bases outside the gene matches: 7. This chain's CDR3 is CASSPGDRNYEQYF. In DNA form, the CDR3 reads TGCGCCAGCAGCCCGGGGGACAGGAATTACGAGCAGTACTTC. Full variable domain (outside the CDR3, taken from reference TRBV5-1 and TRBJ2-7): KAGVTQTPRYLIKTRGQQVTLSCSPISGHRSVSWYQQTPGQGLQFLFEYFSETQRNKGNFPGRFSGRQFSNSRSEMNVSTLELGDSALYLCASSPGDRNYEQYFGPGTRLTVT.

The genes are TRBV5-1 and TRBJ1-4; tentatively, D is TRBD1 (5 bases). The germline gives CDR1 SGHRS, CDR2 YFSETQ. V was trimmed by 3 bases and J by 3 bases, leaving 12 bases between them. This CDR3 region has 15 residues. This CDR3 reads CASSSGRGSNEKLFF. The CDR3 coding sequence is TGCGCCAGCAGCTCGGGACGGGGATCTAATGAAAAACTGTTTTTT.

The chain joins TRBV6-5 to TRBJ2-1; 10 bases align to TRBD2. The CDR3 extends over 16 amino acids. After removal of 1 base from V and 5 bases from J, the junction contained 5 bases not matched to a gene. In germline, CDR1 is MNHEY, CDR2 SVGAGI. CDR3 in amino acids: CASSYLAGGIHNEQFF. The DNA for the CDR3 is TGTGCCAGCAGTTACTTAGCGGGAGGTATCCACAATGAGCAGTTCTTC.

J is TRBJ1-2 and V is TRBV5-1; 7 bases are shared with TRBD1. Germline values: CDR1 SGHRS, CDR2 YFSETQ. The CDR3 is 14 amino acids. V shed 0 bases, J shed 3 bases, and the junction held 2 bases outside the gene matches. CDR3 region: CASSLGDRDYGYTF. Written as DNA, the CDR3 is TGCGCCAGCAGCTTGGGGGACAGAGACTATGGCTACACCTTC.

J is TRBJ2-2 and V is TRBV7-8, with a weak D call TRBD2 (7 bases). The CDR3 is 16 amino acids. Germline assignment: CDR1 SGHVS and CDR2 FQNEAQ. Trimming pared 0 bases from V and 4 bases from J, leaving 12 bases between. CDR3 DNA: TGTGCCAGCAGCTTAGCCCCGGGGGGCTCCACCGGGGAGCTGTTTTTT. Its protein is CASSLAPGGSTGELFF.

This clone was observed a single time. The chain is built from TRBV24-1 and TRBJ2-2; 9 nucleotides match TRBD1. This CDR3 is built from 17 residues. Germline-derived CDR1 and CDR2 are KGHDR and SFDVKD. V shed 4 bases and J 3 bases; nucleotides not matched to a gene: 8. The CDR3 DNA sequence: TGTGCCACCAGTGAATCCGGGACAGGGATAGACACCGGGGAGCTGTTTTTT. Its translation: CATSESGTGIDTGELFF.

The gene calls are TRBV6-1 and TRBJ2-1; D remains ambiguous. The ends were cut back, 2 bases at V and 8 bases at J, with 13 bases in the middle. Germline V lookup: CDR1 MNHNS, CDR2 SASEGT. The CDR3 is 14 residues long. The CDR3 region is CASSETDDSYEQFF. The CDR3 bases are TGTGCCAGCAGTGAAACAGACGATAGCTATGAGCAGTTCTTC.

This chain uses TRBV29-1 with TRBJ2-7; no reliable D call. The CDR3 has 10 residues. V was pared by 4 bases and J by 5 bases, with 6 bases between. The germline V gene encodes CDR1 SQVTM and CDR2 ANQGSEA. CDR3 loop: CSVVDHEQYF. The CDR3 nucleotides are TGCAGCGTTGTAGATCACGAGCAGTACTTC.

The V call is TRBV28, the J call TRBJ2-7; D perhaps matches TRBD2 (6 bases). This CDR3 is built from 13 residues. Germline CDR1 and CDR2: MDHEN and SYDVKM. V was cut by 7 bases and J by 5 bases, with 15 bases left in between. CDR3 sequence: CASTPGGNNEQYF. As DNA, the CDR3 is TGTGCCAGCACCCCTGGAGGGAACAACGAGCAGTACTTC.

The V call is TRBV6-5, the J call TRBJ1-4; D gene uncertain. The germline CDR1 and CDR2 sequences are MNHEY and SVGAGI. This CDR3 is 14 amino acids long. Trimming shortened V by 4 bases and J by 4 bases, and 10 bases separated the two germline ends. CDR3 amino acids: CASSSTGYNEKLFF. The CDR3 DNA is TGTGCCAGCAGTTCGACGGGATATAATGAAAAACTGTTTTTT.

J is TRBJ1-2 and V is TRBV27; TRBD1 is a possible D gene (5 bases). CDR3 length: 13 amino acids. V lost 3 bases, J lost 7 bases, and 12 bases lay in between. CDR1 and CDR2 from the germline V gene are MNHEY and SMNVEV (reference sequence). The DNA of the CDR3 is TGTGCCAGCAGTTTTGAGGGGTGGGGTGGCTACACCTTC. It specifies CASSFEGWGGYTF.